This T cell receptor beta chain derives from a study of Graves' ophthalmopathy and Graves' hyperthyroidism. From RNA, the CDR3 regions of TCR beta chains were amplified and sequenced. Second-round multiplex PCR came after a first-round RT-PCR that employed HTBI primers. One entry per CDR3 protein, called by TCRdb with MiXCR from the multiplex PCR reads. Of about 210,000 distinct CDR3 sequences listed, over 25% are singletons. Ophthalmopathy donors were characterized by moderate-to-severe activity, CAS of at least 3, NOSPECS of at least 4, and duration under 3 months. Ineligible for inclusion were patients with other autoimmune diseases, uncontrolled infections, pregnancy or lactation. Patients were diagnosed from clinical symptoms, serum thyroxine, TRAb, thyroid ultrasound and orbital computed tomography. This CDR3 contains 14 residues. V was clipped by 6 bases and J by 11 bases, with 19 bases between them. The germline gives CDR1 LGHNT, CDR2 FRNRAP.

This clonotype was obtained from a middle-aged man with Graves' ophthalmopathy. The sample was peripheral blood. The chain recombines TRBV12-5 with TRBJ2-2; no clear D gene. The CDR3 protein is CASGRDTTPAELFF. DNA for the CDR3: TGTGCTAGTGGCCGCGACACCACACCGGCCGAGCTGTTTTTT.